The rows below give T cell receptor beta chains drawn from one sample of a study of siplizumab effects on memory and regulatory T cells. Measured with immunoSEQ multiplex PCR; TCRdb has only the in-frame clones, and not every one. The sample gives tens of thousands of clones, 91% of which show up once; approximately 28% is in the top ten. Sequenced: CD8+ T cells sorted from blood. Receptor source: a human donor in good health. CDR3s include the opening cysteine and the closing phenylalanine or tryptophan.

TRBJ2-1,TRBV7-2,CASSLTGLPSNEQFF
TRBJ2-5,TRBV5-1,CASSLGVDQETQYF
TRBJ2-2,TRBV27,CASSLTGAGELFF
TRBJ2-2,TRBV10-3,CAISERGLAGTGELFF
TRBJ2-4,TRBV2,CASGGSREGGKNIQYF
TRBJ1-1,TRBV5-1,CASSLGSLNTEAFF
TRBJ1-5,TRBV19,CASSIFGGRGDQPQHF
TRBJ2-2,TRBV7-7,CASSLSRQVANTGELFF
TRBJ2-7,TRBV5-1,CASSSLGGDLREQYF
TRBJ2-7,TRBV9,CASSVSGLSSYEQYF
TRBJ2-3,TRBV7-9,CASRDSSGTDTQYF
TRBJ2-7,TRBV27,CASSFGLAGGPYEQYF
TRBJ1-1,TRBV6-1,CASRTPRGRGTEAFF
TRBJ2-1,TRBV4-1,CASSQDWAGGYNEQFF
TRBJ2-1,TRBV6-5,CATLGGDNEQFF
TRBJ2-1,TRBV27,CASSFIISGDEQFF
TRBJ1-1,TRBV19,CASSIGTEAFF
TRBJ2-1,TRBV4-2,CASSQEWVATYNEQFF
TRBJ1-6,TRBV2,CASSEFQYNSPLHF
TRBJ2-7,TRBV6-5,CASSYGGGAKYEQYF
TRBJ1-1,TRBV15,CATSRQAGTGEAEAFF
TRBJ1-1,TRBV7-8,CASSLLGQGEEAFF
TRBJ2-1,TRBV30,CAWSVGQGARNEQFF
TRBJ1-2,TRBV7-9,CASSSYREDNYGYTF
TRBJ2-7,TRBV4-1,CASSQGGSYEQYF
TRBJ2-7,TRBV5-4,CASSDDRTYEQYF
TRBJ2-1,TRBV4-1,CASSQVAGERDEQFF
TRBJ2-1,TRBV27,CASSFSLANEQFF
TRBJ2-2,TRBV5-1,CASSGDFGGELFF
TRBJ2-2,TRBV7-9,CASSCQGASNKTGELFF
TRBJ2-7,TRBV6-5,CASSEEQGVDEQYF
TRBJ2-5,TRBV7-2,CASSSPDTQETQYF
TRBJ2-7,TRBV4-1,CASTWDRGPYEQYF
TRBJ2-2,TRBV9,CASSGWRTDTGELFF
TRBJ2-3,TRBV12-5,CASALTDTQYF
TRBJ2-7,TRBV5-1,CASSLGVGGEGEQYF
TRBJ1-1,TRBV4-1,CASSQDETGGGTEAFF
TRBJ2-1,TRBV30,CAWRKGYNEQFF
TRBJ2-1,TRBV5-1,CASSFEMVYNEQFF
TRBJ2-1,TRBV4-1,CASSLGSYNEQFF
TRBJ2-1,TRBV6-1,CASSTMTSGGDEQFF
TRBJ2-3,TRBV7-9,CASILRAAGAPDTQYF
TRBJ2-7,TRBV4-2,CASSLGRSSYEQYF
TRBJ1-1,TRBV7-9,CASSHLLQPEAFF
TRBJ1-1,TRBV2,CATTIQENTEAFF
TRBJ2-7,TRBV27,CASSPGTGIYEQYF
TRBJ2-7,TRBV27,CASSPLLGQGSEQYF
TRBJ2-3,TRBV7-3,CASSLRTSGADTQYF
TRBJ2-3,TRBV9,CASSAVEGGDRGTQYF
TRBJ1-1,TRBV10-1,CASLSGWTEAFF
TRBJ2-7,TRBV20-1,CSVRADYEQYF
TRBJ2-7,TRBV2,CASSDPPRSSYEQYF
TRBJ2-1,TRBV6-6,CASSNPLGIDEQFF